These T cell receptor beta chains were read from a single sample in a study of cytomegalovirus exposure and HLA in healthy donors. Some clones are missing from TCRdb's copy, which holds only in-frame ones; the method was immunoSEQ multiplex PCR. The sample table includes around 130,000 clones. The sequenced sample was PBMCs. Receptors originate from a woman between 40 and 55 years old in good health and CMV-seronegative. Each CDR3 is given with its conserved first and last residue. Each record gives: V gene, J gene, D gene, CDR3 protein, CDR3 DNA. The D gene is left open where the match is weak.

TRBV2	TRBJ2-3	TRBD1	CASRSEGGVSTDTQYF	TGTGCCAGCAGATCGGAAGGGGGCGTATCGACAGATACGCAGTATTTT
TRBV19	TRBJ1-1	NA	CASNLAGEGEAFF	TGTGCCAGTAACCTCGCAGGGGAGGGTGAAGCTTTCTTT
TRBV19	TRBJ2-2	NA	CASSMTLNTGELFF	TGTGCCAGTAGTATGACATTGAACACCGGGGAGCTGTTTTTT
TRBV5-4	TRBJ2-2	NA	CASTPGRMNTGELFF	TGTGCCAGCACGCCGGGGAGAATGAACACCGGGGAGCTGTTTTTT
TRBV5-6	TRBJ1-1	NA	CASSFRENTEAFF	TGTGCCAGCAGCTTCAGGGAAAACACTGAAGCTTTCTTT
TRBV29-1	TRBJ2-7	TRBD2	CSVAASGGLYEQYF	TGCAGCGTTGCTGCTAGCGGGGGCCTATACGAGCAGTACTTC
TRBV5-1	TRBJ2-2	TRBD1	CASSYPSDRADTGELFF	TGCGCCAGCAGCTACCCTTCGGACAGGGCTGACACCGGGGAGCTGTTTTTT
TRBV27	TRBJ2-3	TRBD2	CASTLRRVGTSGTDTQYF	TGTGCCAGCACCTTAAGGAGGGTGGGGACTAGCGGGACAGATACGCAGTATTTT
TRBV14	TRBJ2-7	TRBD1	CASSPPGQWHYEQYF	TGTGCCAGCAGCCCCCCGGGACAGTGGCACTACGAGCAGTACTTC
TRBV7-2	TRBJ1-3	TRBD1	CASSPRTGQAGNTIYF	TGTGCCAGCAGCCCCCGGACAGGCCAAGCGGGAAACACCATATATTTT
TRBV2	TRBJ2-2	NA	CASSAGGIGELFF	TGTGCCAGCAGTGCCGGGGGTATCGGGGAGCTGTTTTTT
TRBV10-3	TRBJ1-2	NA	CAISELAGANYGYTF	TGTGCCATCAGTGAGCTGGCAGGGGCTAACTATGGCTACACCTTC
TRBV7-9	TRBJ2-1	TRBD1	CASSSGGFGREQFF	TGTGCCAGCAGCTCAGGGGGCTTTGGGAGAGAGCAGTTCTTC
TRBV7-3	TRBJ2-1	NA	CASSFGGSENNEQFF	TGTGCCAGCAGCTTTGGGGGCAGTGAAAACAATGAGCAGTTCTTC
TRBV5-1	TRBJ2-2	NA	CASTPTKANTGELFF	TGCGCCAGCACCCCGACAAAGGCGAACACCGGGGAGCTGTTTTTT
TRBV7-3	TRBJ1-3	NA	CASSLNTEDTIYF	TGTGCCAGCAGCTTAAACACGGAGGACACCATATATTTT
TRBV27	TRBJ1-2	NA	CASSSSNYGYTF	TGTGCCAGCAGTAGTAGCAACTATGGCTACACCTTC
TRBV5-6	TRBJ2-1	NA	CASSSGLTRYNEQFF	TGTGCCAGCAGCTCCGGCTTGACTCGGTACAATGAGCAGTTCTTC
TRBV11-2	TRBJ1-5	NA	CASSLAGTQPQHF	TGTGCCAGCAGCTTAGCAGGTACTCAGCCCCAGCATTTT
TRBV19	TRBJ1-2	NA	CASIEAFYGYTF	TGTGCCAGTATAGAGGCCTTCTATGGCTACACCTTC
TRBV2	TRBJ1-1	NA	CATRPDRGEAFF	TGTGCCACGAGACCTGACAGAGGTGAAGCTTTCTTT
TRBV7-6	TRBJ1-2	NA	CASSFQFRADYGYTF	TGTGCCAGCAGCTTCCAATTCAGGGCGGACTATGGCTACACCTTC
TRBV27	TRBJ1-6	TRBD1	CASGARDSTPLHF	TGTGCCAGCGGTGCTCGGGACAGTACACCCCTCCACTTT
TRBV27	TRBJ1-5	NA	CASRPYIRQDSNQPQHF	TGTGCCAGCCGACCTTACATCCGACAGGATAGCAATCAGCCCCAGCATTTT
TRBV9	TRBJ2-2	NA	CASSVPGGELFF	TGTGCCAGCAGCGTACCGGGCGGGGAGCTGTTTTTT
TRBV9	TRBJ2-1	NA	CASSVYSNNEQFF	TGTGCCAGCAGCGTATACTCGAACAATGAGCAGTTCTTC
TRBV7-2	TRBJ1-2	TRBD1	CASSPGTAAGYGYTF	TGTGCCAGCAGCCCTGGGACAGCGGCGGGCTATGGCTACACCTTC
TRBV7-3	TRBJ2-2	NA	CASRAGTSTGELFF	TGTGCCAGCAGGGCCGGGACATCCACCGGGGAGCTGTTTTTT
TRBV7-9	TRBJ1-1	NA	CASSSPRTVAAEAFF	TGTGCCAGCAGCTCCCCCCGTACGGTTGCGGCTGAAGCTTTCTTT
TRBV5-1	TRBJ2-5	TRBD2	CASSWTSGGTGETQYF	TGCGCCAGCAGCTGGACTAGCGGGGGGACGGGGGAGACCCAGTACTTC
TRBV5-1	TRBJ2-2	NA	CASSFGFDRNTGELFF	TGCGCCAGCAGCTTCGGATTCGACAGGAACACCGGGGAGCTGTTTTTT
TRBV5-1	TRBJ1-1	NA	CASSPLSSTLNTEAFF	TGCGCCAGCAGCCCCTTGTCCTCGACATTGAACACTGAAGCTTTCTTT
TRBV7-2	TRBJ1-2	TRBD1	CASSQQGLDGYTF	TGTGCCAGCAGCCAACAGGGGTTGGATGGCTACACCTTC
TRBV19	TRBJ1-2	TRBD1	CASRTHRGRSNGYTF	TGTGCCAGTAGGACTCACAGGGGGCGGTCGAATGGCTACACCTTC
TRBV19	TRBJ2-7	TRBD1	CASSIRGQGSYEQYF	TGTGCCAGTAGTATAAGGGGACAGGGTTCCTACGAGCAGTACTTC
TRBV9	TRBJ2-7	TRBD1	CASSGGTGPLYEQYF	TGTGCCAGCAGCGGGGGGACAGGGCCCCTCTACGAGCAGTACTTC
TRBV4-3	TRBJ2-6	NA	CASSQEEHLPGANVLTF	TGCGCCAGCAGCCAAGAAGAACACCTCCCTGGGGCCAACGTCCTGACTTTC
TRBV28	TRBJ1-1	NA	CASSFLWTGGTRTEAFF	TGTGCCAGCAGTTTCCTCTGGACGGGCGGTACTAGAACTGAAGCTTTCTTT
TRBV4-3	TRBJ2-5	NA	CASSRTDQETQYF	TGCGCCAGCAGCCGGACAGACCAAGAGACCCAGTACTTC
TRBV10-3	TRBJ2-3	NA	CAISESNSMVRTSTDTQYF	TGTGCCATCAGTGAGTCCAACTCGATGGTGCGAACTAGCACAGATACGCAGTATTTT
TRBV10-3	TRBJ1-2	NA	CAISVGDGYTF	TGTGCCATCAGCGTAGGGGATGGCTACACCTTC
TRBV6-5	TRBJ1-5	NA	CATQGPNQPQHF	TGTGCCACCCAGGGGCCGAATCAGCCCCAGCATTTT
TRBV6-5	TRBJ1-1	NA	CASSQGSLNTEAFF	TGTGCCAGCAGTCAGGGGTCCCTGAACACTGAAGCTTTCTTT